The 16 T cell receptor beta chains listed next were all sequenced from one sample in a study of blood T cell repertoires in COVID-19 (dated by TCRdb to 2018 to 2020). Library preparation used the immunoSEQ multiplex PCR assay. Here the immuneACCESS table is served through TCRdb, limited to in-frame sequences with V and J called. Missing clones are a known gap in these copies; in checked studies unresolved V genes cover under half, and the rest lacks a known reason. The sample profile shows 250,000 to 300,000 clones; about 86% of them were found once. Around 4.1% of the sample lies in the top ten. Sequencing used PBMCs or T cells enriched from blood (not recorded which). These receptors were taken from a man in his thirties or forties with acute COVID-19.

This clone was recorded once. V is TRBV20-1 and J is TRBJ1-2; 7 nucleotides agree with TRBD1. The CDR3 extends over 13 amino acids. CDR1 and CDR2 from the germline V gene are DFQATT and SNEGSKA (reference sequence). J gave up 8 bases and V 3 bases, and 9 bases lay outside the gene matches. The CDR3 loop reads CSASDRAAWGYTF. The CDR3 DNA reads TGCAGTGCTAGTGACAGGGCCGCCTGGGGCTACACCTTC.

The DNA of the CDR3 is TGTGCCAGCAGCTTGCAAGATACGCAGTATTTT. Amino acids: CASSLQDTQYF. J is TRBJ2-3 and V is TRBV5-4; no definite D call. The CDR3 has 11 amino acids. In germline, CDR1 is SGHNT, CDR2 YYREEE (reference sequence). V lost 1 base and J 5 bases, leaving 2 bases between the germline ends.

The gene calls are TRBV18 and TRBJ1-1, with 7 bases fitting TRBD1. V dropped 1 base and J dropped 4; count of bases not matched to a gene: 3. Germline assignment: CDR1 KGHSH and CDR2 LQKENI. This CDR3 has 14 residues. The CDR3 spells CASSPQGAPTEAFF. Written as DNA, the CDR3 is TGTGCCAGCTCACCACAGGGGGCGCCCACTGAAGCTTTCTTT.

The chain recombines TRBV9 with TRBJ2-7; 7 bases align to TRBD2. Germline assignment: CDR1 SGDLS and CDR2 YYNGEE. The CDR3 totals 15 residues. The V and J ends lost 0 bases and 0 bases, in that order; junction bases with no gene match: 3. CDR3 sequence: CASSVEAGSSYEQYV. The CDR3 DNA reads TGTGCCAGCAGCGTAGAAGCGGGAAGCTCCTACGAGCAGTACGTC.

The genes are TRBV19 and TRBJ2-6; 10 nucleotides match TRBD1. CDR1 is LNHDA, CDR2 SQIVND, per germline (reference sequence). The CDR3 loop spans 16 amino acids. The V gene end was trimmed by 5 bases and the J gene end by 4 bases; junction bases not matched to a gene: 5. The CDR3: CASSVGQGTGANVLTF. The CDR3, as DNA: TGTGCCAGTAGTGTGGGACAGGGGACCGGGGCCAACGTCCTGACTTTC.

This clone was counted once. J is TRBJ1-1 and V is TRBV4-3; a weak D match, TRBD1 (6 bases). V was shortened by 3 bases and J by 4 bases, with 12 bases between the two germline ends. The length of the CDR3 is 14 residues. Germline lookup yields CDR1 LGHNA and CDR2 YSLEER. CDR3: CASSHRGQSTEAFF. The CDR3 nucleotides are TGCGCCAGCAGCCACAGGGGACAAAGCACTGAAGCTTTCTTT.

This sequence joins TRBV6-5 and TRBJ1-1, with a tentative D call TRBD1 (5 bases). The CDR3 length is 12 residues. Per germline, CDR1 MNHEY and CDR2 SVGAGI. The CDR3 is CGLGGLNTEAFF. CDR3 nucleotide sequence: TGTGGCCTGGGGGGGTTGAACACTGAAGCTTTCTTT.

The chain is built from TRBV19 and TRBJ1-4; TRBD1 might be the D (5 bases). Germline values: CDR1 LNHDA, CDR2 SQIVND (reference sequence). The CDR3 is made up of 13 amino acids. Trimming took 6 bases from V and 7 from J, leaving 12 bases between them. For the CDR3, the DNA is TGTGCCAGTAGGGGCCCAAGGGGTGAAAAACTGTTTTTT. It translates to CASRGPRGEKLFF.

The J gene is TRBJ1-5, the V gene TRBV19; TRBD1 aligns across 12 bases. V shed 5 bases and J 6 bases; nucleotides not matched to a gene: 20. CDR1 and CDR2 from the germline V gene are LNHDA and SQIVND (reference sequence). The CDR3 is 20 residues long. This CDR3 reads CASSVDPGTGGEGFSQPQHF. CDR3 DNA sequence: TGTGCCAGTAGTGTCGACCCCGGGACAGGGGGCGAGGGGTTTAGTCAGCCCCAGCATTTT.

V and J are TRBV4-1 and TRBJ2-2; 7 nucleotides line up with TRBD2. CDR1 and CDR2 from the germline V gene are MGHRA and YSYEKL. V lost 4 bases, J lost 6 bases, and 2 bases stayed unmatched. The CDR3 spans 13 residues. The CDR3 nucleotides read TGCGCCAGCAGCCGGACTAGTGCCGGGGAGCTGTTTTTT. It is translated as CASSRTSAGELFF.

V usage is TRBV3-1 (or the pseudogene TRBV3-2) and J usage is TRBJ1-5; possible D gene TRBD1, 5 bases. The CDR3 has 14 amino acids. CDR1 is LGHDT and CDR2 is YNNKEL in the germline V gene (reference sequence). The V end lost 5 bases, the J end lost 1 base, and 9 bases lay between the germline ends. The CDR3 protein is CASSRGRSNQPQHF. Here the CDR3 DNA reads TGTGCCAGCAGCAGGGGCCGGAGCAATCAGCCCCAGCATTTT.

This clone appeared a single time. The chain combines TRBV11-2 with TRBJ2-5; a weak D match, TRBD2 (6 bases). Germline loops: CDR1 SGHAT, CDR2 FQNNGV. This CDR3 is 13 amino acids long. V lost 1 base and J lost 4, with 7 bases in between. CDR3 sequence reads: CASSLGRGETQYF. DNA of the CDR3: TGTGCCAGCAGCTTAGGGAGGGGAGAGACCCAGTACTTC.

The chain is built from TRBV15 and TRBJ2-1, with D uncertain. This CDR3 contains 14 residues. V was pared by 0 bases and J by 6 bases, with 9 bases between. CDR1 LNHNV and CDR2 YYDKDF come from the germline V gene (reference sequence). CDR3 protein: CATSRDSESNEQFF. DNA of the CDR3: TGTGCCACCAGCAGAGATTCCGAGTCCAATGAGCAGTTCTTC. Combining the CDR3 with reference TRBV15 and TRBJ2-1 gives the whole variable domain DAMVIQNPRYQVTQFGKPVTLSCSQTLNHNVMYWYQQKSSQAPKLLFHYYDKDFNNEADTPDNFQSRRPNTSFCFLDIRSPGLGDTAMYLCATSRDSESNEQFFGPGTRLTVL.

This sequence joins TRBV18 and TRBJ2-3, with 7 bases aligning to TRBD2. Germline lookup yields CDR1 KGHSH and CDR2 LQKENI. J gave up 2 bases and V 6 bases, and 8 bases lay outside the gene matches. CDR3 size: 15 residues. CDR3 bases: TGTGCCAGCTCCCCGTGGGGGGGGGTCACAGATACGCAGTATTTT. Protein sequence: CASSPWGGVTDTQYF.

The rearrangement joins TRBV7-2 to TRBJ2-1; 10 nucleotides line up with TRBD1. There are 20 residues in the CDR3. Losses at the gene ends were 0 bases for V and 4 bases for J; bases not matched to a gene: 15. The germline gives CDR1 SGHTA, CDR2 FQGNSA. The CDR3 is CASSLAEGDRGRRRYNEQFF. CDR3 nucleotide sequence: TGTGCCAGCAGCTTAGCGGAGGGGGACAGGGGTCGTCGGCGGTACAATGAGCAGTTCTTC.

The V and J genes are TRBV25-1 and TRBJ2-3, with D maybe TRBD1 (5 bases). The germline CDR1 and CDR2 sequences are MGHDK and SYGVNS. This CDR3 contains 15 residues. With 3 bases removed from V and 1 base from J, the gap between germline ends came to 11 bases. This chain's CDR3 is CASSDSGSRTDTQYF. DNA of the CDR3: TGTGCCAGCAGTGACTCAGGGTCTCGCACAGATACGCAGTATTTT.